This T cell receptor beta chain was obtained from a study of CXCR3-negative and CXCR3-positive naive CD8 T cells. Findings and limits, study-wide: CXCR3-positive naive cells had TRB CDR3s that were more hydrophobic than CXCR3-negative naive cells had.

CDR1 DFQATT and CDR2 SNEGSKA come from the germline V gene (reference sequence). This CDR3 has 14 residues. Remarks on this clonotype: Its antigen is currently unknown.

The study made its TRB cDNA libraries by 5' RACE, adding UMI labels. Following a re-call of the 5' RACE reads, TCRdb has one entry per CDR3 protein and lacks DNA. The table for this sample gives approximately 66,000 distinct CDR3 sequences. The chain combines TRBV20-1 with TRBJ2-4. This clonotype was sampled from a human donor in good health. Some clones in this sample may be carry-over from other donors' samples. The sample taken for sequencing was naive CXCR3- CD8+ T cells from blood. Subset reported: CD45RO-CCR7+CD27+CD95- naive CD8+ T cells lacking CXCR3 (TNR3-). CDR3: CSVRNVLGKNIQYF.